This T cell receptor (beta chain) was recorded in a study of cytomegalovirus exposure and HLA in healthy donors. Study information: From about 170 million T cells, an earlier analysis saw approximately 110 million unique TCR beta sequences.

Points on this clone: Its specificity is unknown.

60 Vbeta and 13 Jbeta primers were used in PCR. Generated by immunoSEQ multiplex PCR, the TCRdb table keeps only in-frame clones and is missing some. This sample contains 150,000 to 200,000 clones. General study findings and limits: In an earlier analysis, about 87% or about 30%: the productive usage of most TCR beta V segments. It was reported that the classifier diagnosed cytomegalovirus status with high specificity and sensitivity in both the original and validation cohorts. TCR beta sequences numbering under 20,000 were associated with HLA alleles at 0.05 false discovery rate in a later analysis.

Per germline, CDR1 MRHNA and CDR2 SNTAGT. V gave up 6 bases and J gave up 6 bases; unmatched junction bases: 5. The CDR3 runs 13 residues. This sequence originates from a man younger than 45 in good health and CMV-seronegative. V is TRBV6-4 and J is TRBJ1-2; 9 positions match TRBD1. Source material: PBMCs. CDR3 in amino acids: CASRRDRADGYTF. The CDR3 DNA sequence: TGTGCCAGCAGGAGGGACAGGGCGGATGGCTACACCTTC.